The 27 T cell receptor beta chains given below trace back to one sample, sequenced in a study of shared clonotypes between healthy human individuals. Here immunoSEQ multiplex PCR was the method, and the copy in TCRdb shows in-frame clones only, minus some. The data show approximately 500,000 clones, 60% to 85% seen once. The sequenced sample was PBMCs. These receptors all stem from a middle-aged woman in good health. Some clones in this sample may be carry-over from other donors' samples.

This chain uses TRBV4-1 with TRBJ2-7; TRBD2 matches at 12 bases. Germline values: CDR1 MGHRA, CDR2 YSYEKL. With V trimmed by 4 bases and J by 6 bases, 4 bases remained unmatched. This CDR3 spans 14 amino acids. The CDR3 DNA is TGCGCCAGCAGCCCCGGACTAGCGGGATTCGAGCAGTACTTC. Its protein is CASSPGLAGFEQYF.

The genes are TRBV2 and TRBJ2-7, with a possible D match to TRBD2 (7 bases). The germline V gene has CDR1 SNHLY and CDR2 FYNNEI. This CDR3 region has 16 residues. V shed 7 bases and J shed 12 bases, with 31 bases lying between them. CDR3 sequence reads: CASTDFLRDKNSGRYF. The CDR3 region has the DNA TGTGCCAGCACGGATTTCCTCCGGGACAAAAATAGCGGGCGGTACTTC.

The gene calls are TRBV28 and TRBJ2-1; 8 bases are shared with TRBD2. The ends lost 3 bases at V and 1 base at J; junction bases unmatched: 5. CDR1 and CDR2 from the germline V gene are MDHEN and SYDVKM. The length of the CDR3 is 16 residues. CDR3 nucleotides: TGTGCCAGCAGTTTGGAGCGGGAGATATCCTACAATGAGCAGTTCTTC. Encoded protein: CASSLEREISYNEQFF.

The rearrangement uses TRBV7-2 and TRBJ2-3, with D maybe TRBD2 (5 bases). The CDR3 length is 14 residues. Trimming took 5 bases from V and 2 from J, leaving 11 bases between them. Germline V gene lookup returns CDR1 SGHTA and CDR2 FQGNSA. The CDR3 DNA sequence: TGTGCCAGCAGCCCCGGAGGACCCACAGATACGCAGTATTTT. This translates into CASSPGGPTDTQYF.

The chain links TRBV27 to TRBJ2-2; 9 nucleotides line up with TRBD2. Germline assignment: CDR1 MNHEY and CDR2 SMNVEV (reference sequence). CDR3 length: 21 residues. V shed 6 bases, J shed 6 bases, and the junction held 26 bases outside the gene matches. The DNA of the CDR3 is TGTGCCAGCAGCCTGATATGGTGGGGTAGCGGGAGACCCGAGAGGCCCGGGGAGCTGTTTTTT. Amino acids: CASSLIWWGSGRPERPGELFF.

This clone has a count of ten or more. The rearrangement joins TRBV6-7 to TRBJ2-4; D may be TRBD1 or TRBD2 (5 bases each). TRBV6-7 is an ORF, with its function uncertain. The ends were cut back, 6 bases at V and 3 bases at J, with 27 bases in the middle. CDR3 length equals 19 residues. CDR3 in amino acids: CASSPRAEGLLKDKNIQYF. The CDR3 DNA follows: TGTGCCAGCAGCCCCCGGGCTGAGGGGCTGTTAAAAGACAAAAACATTCAGTACTTC.

This chain uses TRBV21-1 with TRBJ2-1. TRBV21-1 is a pseudogene. This CDR3 comprises 17 residues. The CDR3 loop is CASSNLPGPGVYNEQFF. The DNA for the CDR3 is TGTGCCAGCAGCAACCTCCCGGGACCTGGGGTATACAATGAGCAGTTCTTC.

This chain uses TRBV11-2 with TRBJ2-7; D is perhaps TRBD1 or TRBD2 (5 bases each). Germline loops: CDR1 SGHAT, CDR2 FQNNGV. V was clipped by 0 bases and J by 7 bases, with 13 bases between them. The CDR3 covers 14 residues. In DNA form, the CDR3 reads TGTGCCAGCAGCTTAGATTTCGGGGCGAGGGAGCAGTACTTC. Translation gives CASSLDFGAREQYF. Together with reference TRBV11-2 and TRBJ2-7, the CDR3 gives the full variable domain: EAGVAQSPRYKIIEKRQSVAFWCNPISGHATLYWYQQILGQGPKLLIQFQNNGVVDDSQLPKDRFSAERLKGVDSTLKIQPAKLEDSAVYLCASSLDFGAREQYFGPGTRLTVT.

The chain uses TRBV5-1 and TRBJ2-2; D perhaps matches TRBD2 (6 bases). The CDR3 is 17 amino acids. Trimming pared 0 bases from V and 2 bases from J, leaving 14 bases between. Germline V gives CDR1 SGHRS, CDR2 YFSETQ. CDR3 residues: CASSLAYSGDNTGELFF. CDR3 in DNA: TGCGCCAGCAGCTTGGCCTATAGCGGAGATAACACCGGGGAGCTGTTTTTT.

This clone was found once. This chain joins TRBV7-2 and TRBJ1-1, with 12 bases aligning to TRBD1. The CDR3 is 16 residues long. Germline V lookup: CDR1 SGHTA, CDR2 FQGNSA. V lost 1 base to trimming and J lost 4 bases; unmatched junction nucleotides: 4. CDR3 loop: CASSLVGTGGFTEAFF. Written as DNA, the CDR3 is TGTGCCAGCAGCTTAGTAGGGACAGGGGGCTTCACTGAAGCTTTCTTT.

This clone was counted at least ten times. This rearrangement joins TRBV6-4 to TRBJ2-1; no definite D call. The CDR3 has 13 amino acids. Germline V CDR1 and CDR2: MRHNA, SNTAGT. Trimming cost V 3 bases and J 5 bases, with 8 bases left between them. The CDR3 DNA is TGTGCCAGCAGTGAGGATATAAACAATGAGCAGTTCTTC. It codes for CASSEDINNEQFF.

V and J are TRBV5-4 and TRBJ2-1, with 12 bases lining up with TRBD2. V lost 4 bases, J lost 5 bases, and 4 bases stayed unmatched. Germline V gene data show CDR1 as SGHNT and CDR2 as YYREEE (reference sequence). The CDR3 is 15 amino acids. This CDR3 is CASSPTSGGNNEQFF. The CDR3 DNA is TGTGCCAGCAGCCCGACTAGCGGGGGAAACAATGAGCAGTTCTTC.

This clone came up a few times. The CDR3 spells CASSSGEYNEQFF. The CDR3 region has the DNA TGTGCCAGTAGTAGCGGGGAATACAATGAGCAGTTCTTC. J is TRBJ2-1 and V is TRBV19; possible D gene TRBD2, 6 bases. The CDR3 is 13 residues long. V was shortened by 4 bases and J by 4 bases, with 8 bases between the two germline ends. Germline-derived CDR1 and CDR2 are LNHDA and SQIVND (reference sequence).

The chain employs TRBV28 and TRBJ1-3, with a weak D call TRBD1 (5 bases). The CDR3 is 15 residues long. Between the trimmed V and J ends, which lost 3 bases and 2 bases, there was a span of 11 bases. Germline loops: CDR1 MDHEN, CDR2 SYDVKM. The CDR3 nucleotides read TGTGCCAGCAGTTTTTCGGGGGTCACTGGAAACACCATATATTTT. It is translated as CASSFSGVTGNTIYF.

This sequence joins TRBV14 and TRBJ2-7; D is unclear. The CDR3 is 12 amino acids. V shed 4 bases and J shed 3 bases, with 7 bases lying between them. The germline CDR1 and CDR2 sequences are SGHDN and FVKESK. The CDR3 region has the DNA TGTGCCAGCAGCCTGAGTGGCTACGAGCAGTACTTC. Its protein is CASSLSGYEQYF. The entire variable domain, with the rest obtained from reference TRBV14 and TRBJ2-7, is as follows: EAGVTQFPSHSVIEKGQTVTLRCDPISGHDNLYWYRRVMGKEIKFLLHFVKESKQDESGMPNNRFLAERTGGTYSTLKVQPAELEDSGVYFCASSLSGYEQYFGPGTRLTVT.

V is TRBV28 and J is TRBJ2-7; 7 bases map to TRBD2. CDR3 length: 14 amino acids. V was clipped by 3 bases and J by 7 bases; unmatched bases: 9. Germline lookup yields CDR1 MDHEN and CDR2 SYDVKM. The CDR3 nucleotides read TGTGCCAGCAGTTTCGCGGGAGCGTCGGAAGAGCAGTACTTC. This gives the protein CASSFAGASEEQYF.

The V gene is TRBV27, the J gene TRBJ2-2; D possibly corresponds to TRBD1 (5 bases). Germline V gives CDR1 MNHEY, CDR2 SMNVEV (reference sequence). The CDR3 totals 16 residues. The V and J ends lost 2 bases and 2 bases respectively, with 12 bases between them. CDR3 sequence reads: CASSLRGRVNTGELFF. In DNA, the CDR3 is TGTGCCAGCAGTTTAAGGGGCAGAGTAAACACCGGGGAGCTGTTTTTT.

The V gene is TRBV4-3, the J gene TRBJ1-1; possibly TRBD1 for D (6 bases). V lost 0 bases and J lost 3, with 29 bases in between. This CDR3 has 21 residues. Germline V gene lookup returns CDR1 LGHNA and CDR2 YSLEER. This chain's CDR3 is CASSQDLGVTTAFAGDTEAFF. CDR3 DNA sequence: TGCGCCAGCAGCCAAGATCTGGGTGTCACGACGGCGTTTGCAGGGGACACTGAAGCTTTCTTT.

The gene calls are TRBV5-6 and TRBJ2-7, with no clear D. The V gene lost 3 bases and the J gene lost 2 bases, with 15 bases spanning the gap. Germline-derived CDR1 and CDR2 are SGHDT and YYEEEE. CDR3 size: 15 residues. CDR3 nucleotides: TGTGCCAGCAGCTCCCCCATCCACCCTACCTACGAGCAGTACTTC. It encodes CASSSPIHPTYEQYF.

This chain connects TRBV28 to TRBJ2-3; unclear D gene. This CDR3 comprises 13 residues. Trimming shortened V by 6 bases and J by 0 bases, and 7 bases separated the two germline ends. The germline V gene encodes CDR1 MDHEN and CDR2 SYDVKM. CDR3 bases: TGTGCCAGCAGACCAATTAGCACAGATACGCAGTATTTT. Residues: CASRPISTDTQYF. The entire variable domain, with the rest obtained from reference TRBV28 and TRBJ2-3, is as follows: DVKVTQSSRYLVKRTGEKVFLECVQDMDHENMFWYRQDPGLGLRLIYFSYDVKMKEKGDIPEGYSVSREKKERFSLILESASTNQTSMYLCASRPISTDTQYFGPGTRLTVL.

The chain uses TRBV27 and TRBJ2-1; weak D call: TRBD2 (6 bases). There are 15 residues in the CDR3. Between the trimmed V and J ends, which lost 5 bases and 0 bases, there was a span of 11 bases. Germline lookup yields CDR1 MNHEY and CDR2 SMNVEV (reference sequence). The CDR3 coding sequence is TGTGCCAGCAGTGGGGACTGGAGCTCCTACAATGAGCAGTTCTTC. Its translation: CASSGDWSSYNEQFF.

The rearrangement links TRBV19 to TRBJ2-1; 11 bases match TRBD2. Germline trimming cut 2 bases from V and 8 bases from J; bases unmatched to any gene: 11. This CDR3 is 17 amino acids long. Per the germline V gene, CDR1 is LNHDA and CDR2 is SQIVND (reference sequence). The CDR3: CASSIISGRANLYEQFF. DNA of the CDR3: TGTGCCAGTAGTATAATTAGCGGGAGGGCCAACCTATATGAGCAGTTCTTC.

This clone was counted a few times. The chain recombines TRBV6-1 with TRBJ1-2; a weak D match, TRBD1 (5 bases). V was shortened by 4 bases and J by 0 bases, with 18 bases between the two germline ends. CDR3 size: 17 residues. Germline values: CDR1 MNHNS, CDR2 SASEGT. CDR3 DNA sequence: TGTGCCAGCAGTGCTGACAGCCGGCGCTGGGCTAACTATGGCTACACCTTC. This encodes CASSADSRRWANYGYTF.

This clone was counted ten times or more. J is TRBJ1-4 and V is TRBV15; 10 bases are a match to TRBD1. Germline V CDR1 and CDR2: LNHNV, YYDKDF (reference sequence). The CDR3 runs to 16 residues. J gave up 7 bases and V 0 bases, and 5 bases lay outside the gene matches. The CDR3 region has the DNA TGTGCCACCAGCAGAGATGGGGGACAGGGGTTTGAAAAACTGTTTTTT. Protein product: CATSRDGGQGFEKLFF. The full variable domain, rest sourced from reference TRBV15 and TRBJ1-4, is DAMVIQNPRYQVTQFGKPVTLSCSQTLNHNVMYWYQQKSSQAPKLLFHYYDKDFNNEADTPDNFQSRRPNTSFCFLDIRSPGLGDTAMYLCATSRDGGQGFEKLFFGSGTQLSVL.

The table lists this clone with a few counts. The chain recombines TRBV30 with TRBJ2-3, with TRBD2 identical over 9 bases. Unmatched junction bases numbered 10, after V lost 7 bases and J lost 2 bases. The CDR3 runs 15 residues. In germline, CDR1 is GTSNPN, CDR2 SVGIG (reference sequence). CDR3 coding DNA: TGTGCCTACTCCGCGAGGACTAGCGACACAGATACGCAGTATTTT. Protein product: CAYSARTSDTDTQYF.

The chain couples TRBV6-5 to TRBJ2-1; TRBD2 agrees at 10 bases. The germline gives CDR1 MNHEY, CDR2 SVGAGI. Trimming removed 6 bases from V and 9 bases from J; junction bases left unmatched: 8. The CDR3 runs 14 residues. The CDR3 sequence: CASSSGRGYGEQFF. DNA of the CDR3: TGTGCCAGCAGCAGCGGGAGGGGGTACGGTGAGCAGTTCTTC.

The J gene is TRBJ1-4, the V gene TRBV9; 9 bases align to TRBD1. The germline V gene encodes CDR1 SGDLS and CDR2 YYNGEE. The junction had 7 bases not matched to a gene; V was cut back by 4 bases and J by 3 bases. The CDR3 is 16 amino acids. Here the CDR3 DNA reads TGTGCCAGCAGCCCACGGACAGGGGCGGCTAATGAAAAACTGTTTTTT. It is translated as CASSPRTGAANEKLFF. Based on the CDR3 plus reference TRBV9 and TRBJ1-4, the full variable domain is DSGVTQTPKHLITATGQRVTLRCSPRSGDLSVYWYQQSLDQGLQFLIQYYNGEERAKGNILERFSAQQFPDLHSELNLSSLELGDSALYFCASSPRTGAANEKLFFGSGTQLSVL.